The 8 T cell receptor beta chains reported below all come from one sample, sequenced in a study of blood T cells in healthy people across ages. Alongside a J-beta primer mix, a sample-barcoded 5' primer served in a second PCR lasting about 7 to 11 cycles. Each CDR3 protein is one row after TCRdb ran MiXCR on the 5' RACE reads. The sample lists some 1,500,000 distinct CDR3 sequences; 35% to 45% were seen once. Sequenced sample: blood. These receptors were obtained from a woman between 18 and 29 years old in good health.

The chain uses TRBV10-3 and TRBJ2-4; 8 bases map to TRBD1. TRBJ2-5 matches the DNA end more closely, so the J call is doubtful. The CDR3 has 15 residues. Germline V lookup: CDR1 ENHRY, CDR2 SYGVKD. For the CDR3, the DNA is TGTGCCATCAGTGAGTCGCAGGGGGCGGTGGAGACCCAGTACTTC. Encoded protein: CAISESQGAVETQYF.

This clonotype was observed a few times. The gene calls are TRBV20-1 and TRBJ2-5; a possible D gene is TRBD2 (5 bases). Per germline, CDR1 DFQATT and CDR2 SNEGSKA (reference sequence). Deletions cut 5 bases from V and 5 bases from J, with 18 bases between. This CDR3 is built from 14 residues. The CDR3 DNA is TGCAGTGCTCCAATACTAGTCTCGGGGGAGACCCAGTACTTC. The encoded protein is CSAPILVSGETQYF.

The V gene is TRBV6-5, the J gene TRBJ2-1; D unclear. CDR3 size: 15 residues. Germline assignment: CDR1 MNHEY and CDR2 SVGAGI. V dropped 0 bases and J dropped 4 bases, with 10 bases sitting between them. CDR3 bases: TGTGCCAGCAGTTACTCGCTTTATGGTTACAATGAGCAGTTCTTC. Translation: CASSYSLYGYNEQFF.

This clonotype appeared a few times. J is TRBJ1-5 and V is TRBV6-5, with D possibly matching TRBD1 (5 bases). The CDR3 loop spans 13 amino acids. Germline assignment: CDR1 MNHEY and CDR2 SVGAGI. V lost 6 bases and J 3 bases, leaving 9 bases between the germline ends. CDR3 protein: CASSGGFNQPQHF. The CDR3 DNA reads as TGTGCCAGCAGCGGGGGGTTCAATCAGCCCCAGCATTTT.

The V gene is TRBV9, the J gene TRBJ2-1, with 9 bases fitting TRBD2. Germline V gives CDR1 SGDLS, CDR2 YYNGEE. Trimming cost V 2 bases and J 2 bases; bases outside gene matches: 5. The CDR3 loop spans 16 amino acids. The CDR3 is CASSVLLAGAYNEQFF. CDR3 coding DNA: TGTGCCAGCAGCGTTCTCTTAGCGGGAGCCTACAATGAGCAGTTCTTC.

There are a few counts of this clonotype. The CDR3 spells CASSRGWDEQFF. The CDR3 DNA reads as TGTGCCAGCAGCCGCGGGTGGGATGAGCAGTTCTTC. The J gene is TRBJ2-1, the V gene TRBV7-9, with TRBD2 as a possible D gene (5 bases). The V gene's germline CDR1 is SEHNR and CDR2 FQNEAQ (reference sequence). This CDR3 has 12 amino acids. Trimming cost V 5 bases and J 8 bases, with 10 bases left between them. The whole variable domain, filled in from reference TRBV7-9 and TRBJ2-1, reads DTGVSQNPRHKITKRGQNVTFRCDPISEHNRLYWYRQTLGQGPEFLTYFQNEAQLEKSRLLSDRFSAERPKGSFSTLEIQRTEQGDSAMYLCASSRGWDEQFFGPGTRLTVL.

This clonotype was picked up a small number of times. The CDR3 DNA reads as TGTGCCAGCAGCTCATGGACAGCACAGATACGCAGTCAGAAGTATTTT. As protein: CASSSWTAQIRSQKYF. This chain uses TRBV7-2 with TRBJ2-3; weak D call: TRBD1 (6 bases). With 4 bases removed from V and 13 bases from J, the gap between germline ends came to 27 bases. The CDR3 runs to 16 residues. Germline CDR1 and CDR2: SGHTA and FQGNSA.

The chain uses TRBV4-1 and TRBJ2-7; D gene uncertain. The ends were cut back, 0 bases at V and 3 bases at J, with 9 bases in the middle. CDR1 is MGHRA and CDR2 is YSYEKL in the germline V gene. The CDR3 runs 14 residues. The CDR3 protein is CASSQEPPDYEQYF. The CDR3 bases are TGCGCCAGCAGCCAAGAACCCCCAGACTACGAGCAGTACTTC.